Each of the 8 T cell receptor beta chains below was sequenced from the same sample in a study of OX40 agonist ivuxolimab in advanced cancers. Here immunoSEQ multiplex PCR was the method, and the copy in TCRdb shows in-frame clones only, minus some. The table has 45,000 to 65,000 clones, approximately 90% seen once. Sequenced here: CD4+ or CD8+ T cells sorted from blood, sampled in a trial of the OX40 agonist ivuxolimab. The receptors derive from an adult with an advanced solid tumor such as melanoma, head and neck, liver or kidney cancer.

This chain joins TRBV11-2 and TRBJ2-1; TRBD2 is a possible D gene (5 bases). This CDR3 spans 16 amino acids. Germline V lookup: CDR1 SGHAT, CDR2 FQNNGV. V was pared by 5 bases and J by 0 bases, with 14 bases between. The chain's CDR3 is CASSPRDSPSYNEQFF. CDR3 nucleotides: TGTGCCAGCAGCCCCCGGGATTCCCCCTCCTACAATGAGCAGTTCTTC.

CDR3 DNA sequence: TGTGCCAGCAGCTCTGACAGGGGCAGGTACAATGAGCAGTTCTTC. This gives the protein CASSSDRGRYNEQFF. The chain carries TRBV11-3 and TRBJ2-1; 8 bases line up with TRBD1. CDR1 and CDR2 (germline): SGHNT, YENEEA. The length of the CDR3 is 15 residues. V was pared by 4 bases and J by 4 bases, with 6 bases of the junction left unmatched.

By its share, this clone is medium-sized. The V gene is TRBV7-9, the J gene TRBJ1-2, with D perhaps TRBD1 (6 bases). V dropped 0 bases and J dropped 7 bases, with 12 bases sitting between them. Germline lookup yields CDR1 SEHNR and CDR2 FQNEAQ (reference sequence). The CDR3 runs 14 residues. In nucleotides, the CDR3 is TGTGCCAGCAGCTTAGCTCTGGGGGCGAGTGGCTACACCTTC. Translation: CASSLALGASGYTF. Complete variable domain (other parts from reference TRBV7-9 and TRBJ1-2): DTGVSQNPRHKITKRGQNVTFRCDPISEHNRLYWYRQTLGQGPEFLTYFQNEAQLEKSRLLSDRFSAERPKGSFSTLEIQRTEQGDSAMYLCASSLALGASGYTFGSGTRLTVV.

J is TRBJ1-5 and V is TRBV19; 7 bases align to TRBD1. V gave up 5 bases and J gave up 4 bases; unmatched junction bases: 5. The CDR3 is made up of 14 amino acids. Germline V CDR1 and CDR2: LNHDA, SQIVND (reference sequence). The CDR3 coding sequence is TGTGCCAGTAGTGCGGGACAGAAAAATCAGCCCCAGCATTTT. It specifies CASSAGQKNQPQHF. Based on the CDR3 plus reference TRBV19 and TRBJ1-5, the full variable domain is DGGITQSPKYLFRKEGQNVTLSCEQNLNHDAMYWYRQDPGQGLRLIYYSQIVNDFQKGDIAEGYSVSREKKESFPLTVTSAQKNPTAFYLCASSAGQKNQPQHFGDGTRLSIL.

The chain is built from TRBV5-8 and TRBJ2-7, with D unclear. The germline V and J ends were trimmed by 1 base and 5 bases, with 7 bases remaining between them. Germline values: CDR1 SGHTS, CDR2 YDEGEE. This CDR3 region has 12 residues. This CDR3 reads CASSLSRNEQYF. The CDR3 DNA reads as TGTGCCAGCAGCTTGTCCAGGAACGAGCAGTACTTC.

The genes are TRBV28 and TRBJ1-2; 8 bases line up with TRBD1. The CDR3 extends over 14 amino acids. CDR1 is MDHEN and CDR2 is SYDVKM in the germline V gene. After removal of 6 bases from V and 8 bases from J, the junction contained 11 bases not matched to a gene. The chain's CDR3 is CASSSDRGWWGYTF. In nucleotides, the CDR3 is TGTGCCAGCAGCTCCGACAGGGGATGGTGGGGCTACACCTTC.

The chain joins TRBV18 to TRBJ1-2; 9 nucleotides line up with TRBD1. The J segment lost 5 bases and the V segment lost 5 bases, leaving 6 bases of the junction unmatched. The CDR3 loop spans 14 amino acids. The germline V gene has CDR1 KGHSH and CDR2 LQKENI. As DNA, the CDR3 is TGTGCCAGCTCAGCCACCGGACAGGGGTATGGCTACACCTTC. It encodes CASSATGQGYGYTF.

This sequence joins TRBV4-3 and TRBJ2-3; 10 nucleotides line up with TRBD2. The J segment lost 6 bases and the V segment lost 1 base, leaving 16 bases of the junction unmatched. The CDR3 covers 19 residues. The germline V gene encodes CDR1 LGHNA and CDR2 YSLEER. CDR3 DNA: TGCGCCAGCAGCCAAGGAATTGCAGCGGGAGGGGGATTCTTGGATACGCAGTATTTT. Protein: CASSQGIAAGGGFLDTQYF.